Listed below are T cell receptor beta chains from one sample, sequenced in a study of blood T cell repertoires in COVID-19. This table comes from immunoSEQ multiplex PCR, and its TCRdb copy is limited to in-frame clones, with some not included. Among 250,000 to 300,000 clones listed, about 88% were seen once. The sample taken for sequencing was peripheral blood. These receptor sequences come from a woman aged 55 to 70 with acute or convalescent COVID-19. The CDR3 runs from the conserved cysteine through the conserved F or W. Fields, in order: clone size, V gene, D gene, J gene, CDR3 protein, CDR3 DNA. A D gene is named only where the DNA matches it firmly. Part of the rows lack a size; the others show once, few, many or a class for expanded clones.

-	TRBV6-5	-	TRBJ1-4	CASSYALSNEKLFF	TGTGCCAGCAGTTATGCGCTATCTAATGAAAAACTGTTTTTT
-	TRBV14	TRBD2	TRBJ2-7	CASSQGGLAGPYEQYF	TGTGCCAGCAGCCAAGGGGGACTAGCGGGACCCTACGAGCAGTACTTC
-	TRBV24-1	-	TRBJ2-1	CATSDSSSVRNEQFF	TGTGCCACCAGTGATTCGTCTAGCGTTCGGAATGAGCAGTTCTTC
-	TRBV11-2	TRBD1	TRBJ1-3	CASKDRAGNTIYF	TGTGCCAGCAAAGACAGGGCCGGAAACACCATATATTTT
-	TRBV24-1	TRBD1	TRBJ2-2	CATGIGQGRPGELFF	TGTGCCACTGGTATCGGACAGGGAAGGCCCGGGGAGCTGTTTTTT
-	TRBV2	TRBD1	TRBJ1-2	CASSEGGQGLVYGYTF	TGTGCCAGCAGTGAAGGGGGACAGGGGTTAGTCTATGGCTACACCTTC
-	TRBV10-3	-	TRBJ1-6	CAISGGEGSPLHF	TGTGCCATCAGTGGCGGGGAGGGATCACCCCTCCACTTT
-	TRBV11-2	-	TRBJ2-4	CASSLARSGIQYF	TGTGCCAGCAGCTTAGCCAGGAGCGGGATTCAGTACTTC
-	TRBV30	-	TRBJ1-3	CAWSVPGYSGNTIYF	TGTGCCTGGAGTGTACCAGGATACTCTGGAAACACCATATATTTT
once	TRBV9	-	TRBJ1-2	CASSSTDSYGYTF	TGTGCCAGCAGCTCAACGGACAGCTATGGCTACACCTTC
-	TRBV28	TRBD1	TRBJ1-5	CASSPDRGRDQPQHF	TGTGCCAGCAGTCCAGACAGGGGCCGAGATCAGCCCCAGCATTTT
-	TRBV27	TRBD1	TRBJ1-2	CASSLGPGGGYTF	TGTGCCAGCAGTTTAGGCCCAGGGGGTGGCTACACCTTC
-	TRBV7-2	TRBD2	TRBJ2-1	CASSSIAGAISYNEQFF	TGTGCCAGCAGCTCCATAGCGGGAGCAATCTCCTACAATGAGCAGTTCTTC